The rows below give T cell receptor beta chains drawn from one sample of a study of identical twins. One entry per CDR3 protein results from TCRdb running MiXCR on the 5' RACE reads. The sample carries 200,000 to 300,000 distinct CDR3 sequences, approximately 10% recorded once. The sample comprised memory T cells sorted from blood. These receptors were taken from a man over 45 in good health. Each CDR3 is given with its conserved first and last residue. The D gene is left open where the match is weak. For some rows the clone size is stated as once, few or many, or as a class when expanded; others skip it.

NA	TRBJ2-2	TRBV4-3	TRBD2	CASSQSGTSNTGELFF	TGCGCCAGCAGCCAATCGGGGACTAGCAACACCGGGGAGCTGTTTTTT
many	TRBJ2-6	TRBV7-2	NA	CASSSRRFSGANVLTF	TGTGCCAGCAGCTCAAGGCGTTTCTCTGGGGCCAACGTCCTGACTTTC
NA	TRBJ2-4	TRBV29-1	TRBD1	CSVWTGQGKNIQYF	TGCAGCGTTTGGACAGGTCAAGGCAAAAACATTCAGTACTTC
NA	TRBJ2-3	TRBV28	TRBD2	CAVAGDQGDTQYF	TGTGCCGTAGCGGGGGACCAGGGAGATACGCAGTATTTT
NA	TRBJ1-1	TRBV11-2	NA	CASSVLGFTEAFF	TGTGCCAGCAGCGTACTGGGGTTTACTGAAGCTTTCTTT
many	TRBJ1-1	TRBV5-1	TRBD1	CASSLRQGNTEAFF	TGCGCCAGCAGCTTAAGACAGGGTAACACTGAAGCTTTCTTT
NA	TRBJ1-2	TRBV4-2	NA	CASSQVDRGRNYGYTF	TGTGCCAGCAGCCAAGTCGATAGGGGCCGTAACTATGGCTACACCTTC
NA	TRBJ1-2	TRBV10-2	TRBD1	CASTESQGQTGRDYGYTF	TGCGCCAGCACCGAAAGTCAGGGACAGACAGGCCGGGACTATGGCTACACCTTC
few	TRBJ2-1	TRBV20-1	TRBD2	CSVSARGWGGEQFF	TGCAGTGTCAGCGCGCGGGGCTGGGGGGGTGAGCAGTTCTTC
NA	TRBJ1-5	TRBV16	NA	CASSPTTAGSQPQHF	TGTGCCAGCAGCCCAACGACGGCAGGGAGCCAGCCCCAGCATTTT
many	TRBJ1-1	TRBV20-1	NA	CSARSFEGSTEAFF	TGCAGTGCTAGAAGCTTCGAGGGGAGCACTGAAGCTTTCTTT
many	TRBJ1-3	TRBV4-1	NA	CASSQDRGTTSGNTIYF	TGCGCCAGCAGCCAAGATCGGGGGACAACCTCTGGAAACACCATATATTTT
few	TRBJ2-5	TRBV2	NA	CASSEDALQETQYF	TGTGCCAGCAGTGAAGACGCACTCCAAGAGACCCAGTACTTC
many	TRBJ1-1	TRBV9	NA	CASSVSGVPTEAFF	TGTGCCAGCAGCGTGTCAGGGGTACCAACTGAAGCTTTCTTT
few	TRBJ2-5	TRBV7-2	NA	CASSLGERETQYF	TGTGCCAGCAGCTTAGGTGAACGGGAGACCCAGTACTTC
NA	TRBJ2-5	TRBV20-1	TRBD2	CSAPRLAGGKQETQYF	TGCAGTGCTCCGCGACTAGCGGGGGGGAAACAAGAGACCCAGTACTTC
many	TRBJ2-7	TRBV4-1	NA	CASSQAGAYYEQYF	TGCGCCAGCAGCCAAGCCGGGGCATACTACGAGCAGTACTTC
many	TRBJ1-6	TRBV12-3/TRBV12-4	NA	CASRPGVGNSPLHF	TGTGCCAGCAGGCCGGGAGTGGGGAATTCACCCCTCCACTTT
few	TRBJ1-6	TRBV12-3/TRBV12-4	TRBD1	CASSLSVRGPRSPLHF	TGTGCCAGCAGTTTATCTGTCAGGGGGCCGAGGTCACCCCTCCACTTT
many	TRBJ2-5	TRBV9	NA	CASSGTSYGFQETQYF	TGTGCCAGCAGCGGGACATCTTATGGGTTCCAAGAGACCCAGTACTTC
NA	TRBJ2-5	TRBV29-1	TRBD1	CSVKGTGYETQYF	TGCAGCGTTAAAGGGACAGGGTACGAGACCCAGTACTTC
NA	TRBJ2-5	TRBV5-6	NA	CASSGGGALEETQYF	TGTGCCAGCAGCGGGGGGGGGGCCCTCGAAGAGACCCAGTACTTC
many	TRBJ1-6	TRBV5-6	TRBD1	CASSPDRVNSPLHF	TGTGCCAGCAGCCCCGACAGGGTAAATTCACCCCTCCACTTT
many	TRBJ2-7	TRBV29-1	NA	CSVVFPGQVDYEQYF	TGCAGCGTTGTCTTCCCCGGCCAGGTAGACTACGAGCAGTACTTC
many	TRBJ2-3	TRBV5-5	NA	CASSLGGEDTQYF	TGTGCCAGCAGCTTGGGAGGGGAAGATACGCAGTATTTT
few	TRBJ2-3	TRBV7-9	TRBD1	CASSPQGQGVADTQYF	TGTGCCAGCAGCCCGCAGGGACAGGGGGTTGCAGATACGCAGTATTTT
many	TRBJ1-4	TRBV12-3/TRBV12-4	NA	CASSLGRWASTNEKLFF	TGTGCCAGCAGTCTAGGACGGTGGGCTTCAACTAATGAAAAACTGTTTTTT
NA	TRBJ2-3	TRBV7-6	TRBD2	CASSRGVSDTQYF	TGTGCCAGCAGTCGGGGGGTTTCAGATACGCAGTATTTT
NA	TRBJ2-2	TRBV25-1	TRBD2	CASTLGGGTGELFF	TGTGCCAGCACCTTAGGCGGGGGCACCGGGGAGCTGTTTTTT
few	TRBJ2-2	TRBV7-2	NA	CASSSDYTGELFF	TGTGCCAGCAGCTCCGACTACACCGGGGAGCTGTTTTTT
NA	TRBJ2-1	TRBV27	TRBD2	CASSPGTRSVQEQFF	TGTGCCAGCAGTCCCGGGACTAGATCAGTTCAGGAGCAGTTCTTC
few	TRBJ2-7	TRBV19	NA	CASSRGGKNEQYF	TGTGCCAGTAGTAGAGGAGGGAAAAACGAGCAGTACTTC
NA	TRBJ1-5	TRBV20-1	NA	CSARGLGESNQPQHF	TGCAGTGCTAGGGGCCTGGGCGAAAGCAATCAGCCCCAGCATTTT
many	TRBJ1-2	TRBV7-9	NA	CASSPTGGSNYGYTF	TGTGCCAGCAGCCCGACAGGAGGAAGTAACTATGGCTACACCTTC
NA	TRBJ2-7	TRBV6-2/TRBV6-3	NA	CASSPRGRTYEQYF	TGTGCCAGCAGTCCTCGGGGGCGTACCTACGAGCAGTACTTC
few	TRBJ2-1	TRBV4-1	TRBD2	CASSRTELAGGGNEQFF	TGCGCCAGCAGCCGTACGGAACTAGCGGGAGGGGGAAATGAGCAGTTCTTC
many	TRBJ1-4	TRBV4-1	NA	CASSPQVATNEKLFF	TGCGCCAGCAGCCCACAGGTTGCAACTAATGAAAAACTGTTTTTT